This T cell receptor (beta chain) was documented in a study of Ad26.COV2.S vaccination and SARS-CoV-2 variants. Study in general: As a participant in COV1001, the donor was in the Ad26.COV2.S trial arm. Findings of the study overall: Measurement of non-spike TCR breadth gave similar results in vaccine and placebo recipients.

In the case of this clone: Its antigen remains unknown.

Only in-frame clones appear in the TCRdb table, and some are missing; sequencing was by immunoSEQ multiplex PCR. The sample yields 400,000 to 450,000 clones, over 80% seen once. Noted treatment: around 19 received Ad26.COV2.S at low or high dose, single or two shots; several received placebo; per-sample allocation not given. Following the first vaccine or placebo injection, samples were taken on day 63. Sample: peripheral blood, taken in a trial of Ad26.COV2.S vaccine versus placebo. The source is a person between 18 and 59 years old who received the Ad26.COV2.S COVID-19 vaccine or a placebo.

CDR3 region: CASSSTTGRFYGYTF. The CDR3 bases are TGTGCCAGCAGTTCGACTACAGGGCGTTTCTATGGCTACACCTTC. The J gene is TRBJ1-2, the V gene TRBV28; D possibly corresponds to TRBD1 (6 bases). The V and J ends lost 4 bases and 4 bases respectively, with 16 bases between them. This CDR3 has 15 residues. Germline assignment: CDR1 MDHEN and CDR2 SYDVKM.